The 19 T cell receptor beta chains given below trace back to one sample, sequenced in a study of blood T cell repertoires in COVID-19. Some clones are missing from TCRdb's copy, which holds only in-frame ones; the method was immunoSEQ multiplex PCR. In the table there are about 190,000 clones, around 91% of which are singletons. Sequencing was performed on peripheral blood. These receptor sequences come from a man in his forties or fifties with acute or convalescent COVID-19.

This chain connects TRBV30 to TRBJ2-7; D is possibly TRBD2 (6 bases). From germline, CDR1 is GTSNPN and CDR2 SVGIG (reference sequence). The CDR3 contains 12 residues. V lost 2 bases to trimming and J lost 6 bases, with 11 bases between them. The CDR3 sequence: CAWSRLALEQYF. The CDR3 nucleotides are TGTGCCTGGAGTCGTCTAGCGCTCGAGCAGTACTTC.

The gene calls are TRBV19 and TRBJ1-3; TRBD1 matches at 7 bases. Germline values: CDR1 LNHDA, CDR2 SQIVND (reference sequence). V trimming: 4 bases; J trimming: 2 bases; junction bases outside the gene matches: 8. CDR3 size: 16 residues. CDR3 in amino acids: CASSKTFTGAGNTIYF. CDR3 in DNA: TGTGCCAGTAGTAAAACTTTTACAGGGGCTGGAAACACCATATATTTT. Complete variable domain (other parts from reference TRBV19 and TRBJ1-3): DGGITQSPKYLFRKEGQNVTLSCEQNLNHDAMYWYRQDPGQGLRLIYYSQIVNDFQKGDIAEGYSVSREKKESFPLTVTSAQKNPTAFYLCASSKTFTGAGNTIYFGEGSWLTVV.

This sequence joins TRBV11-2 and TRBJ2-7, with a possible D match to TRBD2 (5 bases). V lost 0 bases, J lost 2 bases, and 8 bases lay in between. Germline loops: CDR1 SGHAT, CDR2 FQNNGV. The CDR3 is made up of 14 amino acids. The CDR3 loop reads CASSLDGRAYEQYF. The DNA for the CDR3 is TGTGCCAGCAGCTTAGATGGGCGGGCCTACGAGCAGTACTTC.

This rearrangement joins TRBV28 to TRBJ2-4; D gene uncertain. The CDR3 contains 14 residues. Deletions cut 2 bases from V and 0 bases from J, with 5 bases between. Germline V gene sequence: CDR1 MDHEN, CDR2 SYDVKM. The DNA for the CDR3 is TGTGCCAGCAGTTTACGCGTAGCCAAAAACATTCAGTACTTC. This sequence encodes CASSLRVAKNIQYF.

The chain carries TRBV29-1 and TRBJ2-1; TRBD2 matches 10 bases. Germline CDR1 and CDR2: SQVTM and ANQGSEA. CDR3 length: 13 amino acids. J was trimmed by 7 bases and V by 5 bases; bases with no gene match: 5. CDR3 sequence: CSVSGRADNEQFF. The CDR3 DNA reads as TGCAGCGTTAGCGGGAGGGCCGATAATGAGCAGTTCTTC.

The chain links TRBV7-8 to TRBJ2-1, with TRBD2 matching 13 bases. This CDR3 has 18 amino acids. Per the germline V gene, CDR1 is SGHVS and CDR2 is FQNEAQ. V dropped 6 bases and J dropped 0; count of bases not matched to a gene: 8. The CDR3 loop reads CASSPGLAGESSYNEQFF. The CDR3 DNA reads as TGTGCCAGCAGTCCAGGACTAGCGGGGGAGAGCTCCTACAATGAGCAGTTCTTC.

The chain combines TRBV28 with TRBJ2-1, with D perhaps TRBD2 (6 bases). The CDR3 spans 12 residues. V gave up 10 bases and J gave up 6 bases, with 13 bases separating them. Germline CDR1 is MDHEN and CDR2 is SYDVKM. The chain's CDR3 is CAIKTSRNEQFF. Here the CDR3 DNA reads TGTGCCATCAAAACTAGCCGCAATGAGCAGTTCTTC.

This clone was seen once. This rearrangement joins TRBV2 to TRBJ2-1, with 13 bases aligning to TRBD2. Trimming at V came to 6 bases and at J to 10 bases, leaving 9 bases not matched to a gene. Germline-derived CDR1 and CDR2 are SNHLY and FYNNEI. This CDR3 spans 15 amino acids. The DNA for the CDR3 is TGTGCCAGCAGGACCGGGACTAGCGGGATGGACGAGCAGTTCTTC. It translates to CASRTGTSGMDEQFF.

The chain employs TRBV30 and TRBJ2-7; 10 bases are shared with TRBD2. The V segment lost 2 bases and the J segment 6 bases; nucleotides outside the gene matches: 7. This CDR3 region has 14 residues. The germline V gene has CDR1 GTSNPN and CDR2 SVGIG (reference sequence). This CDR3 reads CAWSKLAGSGEQYF. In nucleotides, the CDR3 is TGTGCCTGGAGTAAACTAGCGGGATCGGGCGAGCAGTACTTC. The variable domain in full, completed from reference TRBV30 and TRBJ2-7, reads SQTIHQWPATLVQPVGSPLSLECTVEGTSNPNLYWYRQAAGRGLQLLFYSVGIGQISSEVPQNLSASRPQDRQFILSSKKLLLSDSGFYLCAWSKLAGSGEQYFGPGTRLTVT.

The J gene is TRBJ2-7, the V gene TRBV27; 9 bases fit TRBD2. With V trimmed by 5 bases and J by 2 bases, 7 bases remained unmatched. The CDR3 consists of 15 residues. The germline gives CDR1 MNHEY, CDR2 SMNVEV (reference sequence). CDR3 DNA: TGTGCCAGCAGTCAGAGCGGGAGGACCGCCTACGAGCAGTACTTC. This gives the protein CASSQSGRTAYEQYF.

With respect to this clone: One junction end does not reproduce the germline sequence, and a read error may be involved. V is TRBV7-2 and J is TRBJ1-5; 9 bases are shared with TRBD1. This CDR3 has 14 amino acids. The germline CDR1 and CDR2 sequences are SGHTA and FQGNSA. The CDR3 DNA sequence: TGTGCCAGCAGCTTAGCGTTGGGACAGGGCTATTGGTATTTT. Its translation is CASSLALGQGYWYF.

As DNA, the CDR3 is TGTGCCAGCAGCCAATTCAAGGGGACAGGAATCCGGGAGACCCAGTACTTC. As protein: CASSQFKGTGIRETQYF. The V call is TRBV3-1 (or the pseudogene TRBV3-2), the J call TRBJ2-5; 8 bases match TRBD1. Looked up from germline, CDR1 is LGHDT and CDR2 is YNNKEL (reference sequence). This CDR3 comprises 17 residues. Losses at the gene ends were 2 bases for V and 5 bases for J; bases not matched to a gene: 13.

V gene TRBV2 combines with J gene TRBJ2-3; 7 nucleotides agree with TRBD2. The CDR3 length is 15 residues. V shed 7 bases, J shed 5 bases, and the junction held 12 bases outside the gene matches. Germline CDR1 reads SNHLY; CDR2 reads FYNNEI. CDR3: CASTPRLAVLDTQYF. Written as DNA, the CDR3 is TGTGCCAGCACCCCCAGGCTAGCGGTATTAGATACGCAGTATTTT.

In DNA form, the CDR3 reads TGTGCCAGCAGCCAAGATGAGGGGGACAGGGATCAGCCCCAGCATTTT. Translating gives CASSQDEGDRDQPQHF. The gene calls are TRBV3-1 (or the pseudogene TRBV3-2) and TRBJ1-5, with 9 nucleotides matching TRBD1. The CDR3 sequence is 16 residues long. The trim removed 0 bases at V and 5 bases at J, leaving 5 bases unmatched. Germline CDR1 and CDR2: LGHDT and YNNKEL (reference sequence).

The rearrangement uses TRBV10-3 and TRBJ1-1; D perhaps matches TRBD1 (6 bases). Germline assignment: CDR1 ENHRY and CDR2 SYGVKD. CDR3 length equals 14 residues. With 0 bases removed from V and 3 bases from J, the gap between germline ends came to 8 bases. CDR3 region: CAISESGADTEAFF. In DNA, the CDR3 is TGTGCCATCAGTGAGTCGGGGGCGGACACTGAAGCTTTCTTT.

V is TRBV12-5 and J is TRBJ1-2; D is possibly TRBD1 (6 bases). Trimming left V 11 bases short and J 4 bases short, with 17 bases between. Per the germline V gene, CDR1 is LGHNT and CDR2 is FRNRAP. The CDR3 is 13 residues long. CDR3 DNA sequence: TGTGCTCTGTCCGGGGGGCTAGGCTATGGCTACACCTTC. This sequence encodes CALSGGLGYGYTF.

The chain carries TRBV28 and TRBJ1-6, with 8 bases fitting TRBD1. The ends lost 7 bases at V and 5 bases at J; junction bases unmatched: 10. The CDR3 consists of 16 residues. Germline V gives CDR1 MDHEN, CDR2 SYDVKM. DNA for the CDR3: TGTGCCAGCAAGGGGGCAGGACAGGGCCATAATTCACCCCTCCACTTT. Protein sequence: CASKGAGQGHNSPLHF.

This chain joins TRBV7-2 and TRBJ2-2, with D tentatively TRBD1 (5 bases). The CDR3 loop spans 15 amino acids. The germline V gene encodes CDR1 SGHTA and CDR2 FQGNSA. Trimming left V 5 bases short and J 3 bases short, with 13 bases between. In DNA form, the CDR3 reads TGTGCCAGCAGCGTCAGGGTTAAGGACACCGGGGAGCTGTTTTTT. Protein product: CASSVRVKDTGELFF. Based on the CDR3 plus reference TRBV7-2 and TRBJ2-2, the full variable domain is GAGVSQSPSNKVTEKGKDVELRCDPISGHTALYWYRQSLGQGLEFLIYFQGNSAPDKSGLPSDRFSAERTGGSVSTLTIQRTQQEDSAVYLCASSVRVKDTGELFFGEGSRLTVL.

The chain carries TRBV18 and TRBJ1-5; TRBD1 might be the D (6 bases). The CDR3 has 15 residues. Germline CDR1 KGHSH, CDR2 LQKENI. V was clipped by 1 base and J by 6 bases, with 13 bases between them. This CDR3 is CASSPRQGPGQPQHF. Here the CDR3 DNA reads TGTGCCAGCTCACCACGGCAGGGGCCCGGTCAGCCCCAGCATTTT.